The 13 T cell receptor beta chains reported below all come from one sample, sequenced in a study of molecular identifiers for immune sequencing clone quantification. TCRdb independently ran MiXCR on the PCR reads; one entry per CDR3 protein. The repertoire has more than 300,000 distinct CDR3 sequences, 20% to 25% of them found once; the top ten carry approximately 0.85%. Material: naive CD8+ T cells from blood, with Jurkat cell RNA spiked in. Subset defined: FACS-sorted CD8+CD4-CCR7+CD45RA+ naive T cells. The receptor source for this set is a human donor in good health. Some libraries in this study had Jurkat cell RNA spiked in.

The chain joins TRBV3-1 to TRBJ2-7; the D gene is possibly TRBD1 (5 bases). CDR3 size: 14 residues. The germline V gene encodes CDR1 LGHDT and CDR2 YNNKEL (reference sequence). The ends were cut back, 1 base at V and 2 bases at J, with 9 bases in the middle. The CDR3 loop is CASSQAGSAYEQYF. The CDR3 DNA sequence: TGTGCCAGCAGCCAAGCAGGGTCAGCCTACGAGCAGTACTTC.

For this clonotype: A much larger clone lies a single base off, so this may be a read error. The final CDR3 position lacks the conserved phenylalanine or tryptophan, pointing to a likely read error. The V and J genes are TRBV9 and TRBJ1-1; D is unresolved. Trimming cost V 0 bases and J 7 bases, with 10 bases left between them. The CDR3 is made up of 13 amino acids. The germline CDR1 and CDR2 sequences are SGDLS and YYNGEE. The CDR3 region has the DNA TGTGCCAGCAGCGTAGGTGGAGAAGTTGAAGCTTTCATT. Its translation is CASSVGGEVEAFI.

As for this clonotype: It may be a read error: a sequence one base away is much more abundant. The J gene is TRBJ2-7, the V gene TRBV6-2 or TRBV6-3; D unresolved. The V and J ends lost 5 bases and 4 bases respectively, with 6 bases between them. This CDR3 contains 11 residues. Germline V CDR1 and CDR2: MNHEY, SVGEGT. The CDR3 DNA sequence: TGTGCCAGCAGTGCACCATACGAGCAGTACTTC. Its protein is CASSAPYEQYF.

This clonotype showed up just a few times. The chain carries TRBV20-1 and TRBJ2-3, with D perhaps TRBD1 or TRBD2 (6 bases each). Trimming cost V 0 bases and J 5 bases, with 15 bases left between them. CDR3 length: 15 amino acids. Germline CDR1 and CDR2: DFQATT and SNEGSKA (reference sequence). The DNA of the CDR3 is TGCAGTGCTAGAGATTTCCGGGGGCGCTTAGATACGCAGTATTTT. Translating it yields CSARDFRGRLDTQYF.

The chain links TRBV16 to TRBJ1-6; D unclear. The CDR3 covers 13 residues. Germline V CDR1 and CDR2: KGHSY, FQNENV. Trimming took off 7 bases at V and 6 bases at J, with 10 bases between the two ends. The CDR3 DNA sequence: TGTGCCAGCACCGACGACCCTAATTCACCCCTCCACTTT. Translated, it gives CASTDDPNSPLHF.

This clonotype was picked up many times. The chain has TRBV4-1 and TRBJ2-2; 12 nucleotides agree with TRBD2. The CDR3 loop spans 18 amino acids. J gave up 7 bases and V 2 bases, and 11 bases lay outside the gene matches. Per the germline V gene, CDR1 is MGHRA and CDR2 is YSYEKL. The CDR3 here is CASSQPSSGGATFGELFF. The DNA of the CDR3 is TGCGCCAGCAGCCAACCATCTAGCGGGGGGGCCACTTTCGGGGAGCTGTTTTTT.

This clonotype was seen repeatedly, ten times or more. This chain connects TRBV7-6 to TRBJ2-5; perhaps TRBD2 as D (5 bases). CDR3 length equals 15 residues. Germline V gene sequence: CDR1 SGHVS, CDR2 FNYEAQ. V was pared by 3 bases and J by 1 base, with 12 bases between. The CDR3 reads CASSLGVRTQETQYF. For the CDR3, the DNA is TGTGCCAGCAGCTTGGGAGTCAGAACCCAAGAGACCCAGTACTTC. The full variable domain, in which reference TRBV7-6 and TRBJ2-5 provide the parts outside the CDR3, is GAGVSQSPRYKVTKRGQDVALRCDPISGHVSLYWYRQALGQGPEFLTYFNYEAQQDKSGLPNDRFSAERPEGSISTLTIQRTEQRDSAMYRCASSLGVRTQETQYFGPGTRLLVL.

There are many counts of this clonotype. The genes are TRBV20-1 and TRBJ2-3; D call uncertain. This CDR3 spans 14 amino acids. Germline values: CDR1 DFQATT, CDR2 SNEGSKA (reference sequence). V was cut by 8 bases and J by 3 bases, with 18 bases left in between. CDR3 amino acids: CSYSEGLLTDTQYF. CDR3 sequence (DNA): TGCAGTTACAGTGAAGGCCTCTTGACAGATACGCAGTATTTT.

This clonotype has ten or more counts. The chain has TRBV5-6 and TRBJ2-7; 7 nucleotides agree with TRBD1. The CDR3 runs to 14 residues. Germline CDR1 SGHDT, CDR2 YYEEEE. The junction had 6 bases not matched to a gene; V was cut back by 6 bases and J by 0 bases. CDR3 sequence (DNA): TGTGCCAGCACTTCCCGGGACAGCTCCTACGAGCAGTACTTC. Translated: CASTSRDSSYEQYF.

This clonotype came up a few times. CDR3 protein: CASSLRPGTGSGANVLTF. CDR3 in DNA: TGTGCCAGCAGTTTACGTCCCGGGACGGGGTCTGGGGCCAACGTCCTGACTTTC. The chain has TRBV27 and TRBJ2-6; D is tentatively TRBD1 or TRBD2 (5 bases each). Germline assignment: CDR1 MNHEY and CDR2 SMNVEV (reference sequence). Trimming stripped 2 bases from V and 1 base from J, with 15 bases between. The CDR3 totals 18 residues.

This clonotype was counted many times. V usage is TRBV20-1 and J usage is TRBJ1-5, with D tentatively TRBD1 (5 bases). CDR1 and CDR2 (germline): DFQATT, SNEGSKA (reference sequence). V was pared by 2 bases and J by 0 bases, with 11 bases between. The CDR3 runs 15 residues. The CDR3 DNA follows: TGCAGTGCTAGATTGGGGGAAGCTAGCAATCAGCCCCAGCATTTT. Residues: CSARLGEASNQPQHF.

The chain has TRBV6-5 and TRBJ2-3; D ambiguous. V shed 6 bases and J shed 0 bases, with 13 bases lying between them. CDR3 length: 15 amino acids. CDR1 is MNHEY and CDR2 is SVGAGI in the germline V gene. CDR3 sequence: CASRPSRISTDTQYF. The CDR3 region has the DNA TGTGCCAGCAGACCCAGTAGGATTAGCACAGATACGCAGTATTTT.

As regards this clonotype: Relative to the germline gene, one junction end is altered; a read error may explain this. The chain joins TRBV6-1 to TRBJ1-1, with D perhaps TRBD1 (5 bases). There are 17 residues in the CDR3. Germline loops: CDR1 MNHNS, CDR2 SASEGT. CDR3 nucleotide sequence: TGTGCCTGCAGTGATGAGGATGTCGTCAGGGCAGCATCTGAAGCTTTCTTT. Protein product: CACSDEDVVRAASEAFF.